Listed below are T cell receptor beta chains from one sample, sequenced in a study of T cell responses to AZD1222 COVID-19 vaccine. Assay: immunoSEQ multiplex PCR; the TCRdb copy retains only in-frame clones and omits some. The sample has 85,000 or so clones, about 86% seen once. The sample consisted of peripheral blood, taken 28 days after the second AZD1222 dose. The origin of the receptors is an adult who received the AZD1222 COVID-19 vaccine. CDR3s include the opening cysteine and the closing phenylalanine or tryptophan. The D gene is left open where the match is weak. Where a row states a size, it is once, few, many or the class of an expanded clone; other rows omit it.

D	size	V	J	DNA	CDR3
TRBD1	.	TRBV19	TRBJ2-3	TGTGCCAGTAGTATGGCGCAGGGGGCAAATACGCAGTATTTT	CASSMAQGANTQYF
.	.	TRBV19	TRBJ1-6	TGTGCCAGTAGCTACCGGGAATCACCCCTCCACTTT	CASSYRESPLHF
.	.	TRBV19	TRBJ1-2	TGTGCCAGTAGTGGACCCGGGCAGGGGTATGGCTACACCTTC	CASSGPGQGYGYTF
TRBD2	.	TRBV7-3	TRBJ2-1	TGTGCCAGCAGCTTATACGCTAGCGGGATGGAGCAGTTCTTC	CASSLYASGMEQFF
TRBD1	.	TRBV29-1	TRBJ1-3	TGCAGCGTTGACAGGACAGGGGCGAGCTCTGGAAACACCATATATTTT	CSVDRTGASSGNTIYF
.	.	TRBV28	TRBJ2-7	TGTGCCAGCAGTTTAGCGGGGTTGGAGCAGTACTTC	CASSLAGLEQYF
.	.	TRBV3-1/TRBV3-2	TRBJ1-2	TGTGCCAGCAGCCAAGATCTAGTGGAGAGGGCTGGCTACACCTTC	CASSQDLVERAGYTF
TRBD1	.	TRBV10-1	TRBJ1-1	TGCGCCAGCAGGCGTAACAGGGGTGCGGACACTGAAGCTTTCTTT	CASRRNRGADTEAFF
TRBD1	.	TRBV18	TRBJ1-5	TGTGCCAGCTCATCCGGGACAGGGGGTAGTCAGCCCCAGCATTTT	CASSSGTGGSQPQHF
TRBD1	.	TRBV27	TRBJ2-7	TGTGCCAGTGGACAGGGACACGAGCAGTACTTC	CASGQGHEQYF
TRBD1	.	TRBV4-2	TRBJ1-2	TGTGCCAGCAGCCAGGAGGTTCGGGACAGCGTTAACTATGGCTACACCTTC	CASSQEVRDSVNYGYTF
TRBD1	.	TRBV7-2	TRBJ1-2	TGTGCCAGCAGCTTGACCGGGACAGCCTCATTTCACGGCTACACCTTC	CASSLTGTASFHGYTF
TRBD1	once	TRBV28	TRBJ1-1	TGTGCCAGCAGCCCGGGACAGGGGACGAACACTGAAGCTTTCTTT	CASSPGQGTNTEAFF
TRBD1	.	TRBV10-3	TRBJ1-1	TGTGCCATCAGTTTTTCCGGGACAGAGGACACTGAAGCTTTCTTT	CAISFSGTEDTEAFF
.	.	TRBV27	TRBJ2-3	TGTGCCAGCAGGCGTTCAGATACGCAGTATTTT	CASRRSDTQYF
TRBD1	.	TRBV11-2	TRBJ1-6	TGTGCCAGCAGCCCCCGCGACAGGGTCGTTGATCGGTATTCACCCCTCCACTTT	CASSPRDRVVDRYSPLHF
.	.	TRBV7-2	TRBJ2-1	TGTGCCAGCAGCCCCAGGACAAACAATGAGCAGTTCTTC	CASSPRTNNEQFF
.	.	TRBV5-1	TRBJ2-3	TGCGCCAGCAGCTTGACGGGCCCCAGCACAGATACGCAGTATTTT	CASSLTGPSTDTQYF
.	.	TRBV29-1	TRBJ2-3	TGCAGCGGGGCCGGGGTTTCGGTTACGCAGTATTTT	CSGAGVSVTQYF
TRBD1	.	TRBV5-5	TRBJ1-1	TGTGCCAGCAGCGAAGGGACAGCCTACCGTGAAGCTTTCTTT	CASSEGTAYREAFF
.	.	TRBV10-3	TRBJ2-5	TGTGCCATCAGTGACGTTCAGATAAGGGAGACCCAGTACTTC	CAISDVQIRETQYF
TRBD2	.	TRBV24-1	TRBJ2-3	TGTGCCCAGCTAGACGGCGGCGGGAGGGCCGTGGGCTTGGATACGCAGTATTTT	CAQLDGGGRAVGLDTQYF
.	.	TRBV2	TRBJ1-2	TGTGCCAGCAGTAGCTGGACTAGCGATGGCTACACCTTC	CASSSWTSDGYTF
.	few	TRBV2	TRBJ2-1	TGTGCCAGCAGTGAATCTAGCGTCTACAATGAGCAGTTCTTC	CASSESSVYNEQFF
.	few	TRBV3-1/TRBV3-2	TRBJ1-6	TGTGCCAGCAGCCGGGACCGTTCGGCCCTCCACTTT	CASSRDRSALHF
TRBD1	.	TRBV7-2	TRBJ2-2	TGTGCCAGCAGACAGGACAGGGCAATCGGGGAGCTGTTTTTT	CASRQDRAIGELFF
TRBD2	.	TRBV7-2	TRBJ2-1	TGTGCCAGCAGCTTAGTTGTAGCGGGAGGGCCATGGGATGAGCAGTTCTTC	CASSLVVAGGPWDEQFF
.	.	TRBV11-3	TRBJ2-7	TGTGCCAGCAGCTTCTCTGCGCGCTCCTACGAGCAGTACTTC	CASSFSARSYEQYF
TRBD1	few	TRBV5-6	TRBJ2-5	TGTGCCAGCAGCTTGGCGCGGACAGGGAAGGAGACCCAGTACTTC	CASSLARTGKETQYF
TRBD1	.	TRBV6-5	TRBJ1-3	TGTGCCAGCAGAAACCGGACAGGGAGGCGCACCATATATTTT	CASRNRTGRRTIYF
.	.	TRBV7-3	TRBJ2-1	TGTGCCAGCAGCTTAAATAGGGTCGGGAATGAGCAGTTCTTC	CASSLNRVGNEQFF
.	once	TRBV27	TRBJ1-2	TGTGCCACCTTCTCCCCTTCCGGGACGGCTGGGGCCTACACCTTC	CATFSPSGTAGAYTF
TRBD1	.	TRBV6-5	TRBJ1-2	TGTGCCAGCAGTTACTTCCGGGACAGCACAGGCTACACCTTC	CASSYFRDSTGYTF
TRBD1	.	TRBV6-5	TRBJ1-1	TGTGCCTCGTACAGGGGAGGGGACACTGAAGCTTTCTTT	CASYRGGDTEAFF
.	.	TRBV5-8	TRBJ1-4	TGTGCCAGCAACCGCGGGCGAGGGCGTTTTGAAAAACTGTTTTTT	CASNRGRGRFEKLFF
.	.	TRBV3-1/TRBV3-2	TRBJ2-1	TGTGCCAGCAGCCAAGTGGCGGGAGAGCAGTTCTTC	CASSQVAGEQFF
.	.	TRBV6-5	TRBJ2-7	TGTGCCAGCAGGGTGGTGGCAGGGGCCTCCTACGAGCAGTACTTC	CASRVVAGASYEQYF
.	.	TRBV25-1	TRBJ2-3	TGTGCCAGCAGTGATAGGAGGGTGGCTAGCGGCACAGATACGCAGTATTTT	CASSDRRVASGTDTQYF
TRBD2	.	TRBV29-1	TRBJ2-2	TGCAGCGTTGGCGCGGGGGGTAACACCGGGGAGCTGTTTTTT	CSVGAGGNTGELFF
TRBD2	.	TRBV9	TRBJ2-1	TGTGCCAGCAGCGCGGGACTAGCGGGAGGGAGAGGTTACAATGAGCAGTTCTTC	CASSAGLAGGRGYNEQFF
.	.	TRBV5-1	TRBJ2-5	TGCGCCAGCAGCCACGATGGCAGAGGAGAGACCCAGTACTTC	CASSHDGRGETQYF
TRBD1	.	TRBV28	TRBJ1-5	TGTGCCAGCAGTTTTCAGGGGGGCCGAGGAAGCAATCAGCCCCAGCATTTT	CASSFQGGRGSNQPQHF
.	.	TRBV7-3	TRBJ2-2	TGTGCCAGCAGCACACAGGGAAATACCGGGGAGCTGTTTTTT	CASSTQGNTGELFF
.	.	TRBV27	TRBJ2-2	TGTGCCAGCAGTTTATGGGGGAACACCGGGGAGCTGTTTTTT	CASSLWGNTGELFF
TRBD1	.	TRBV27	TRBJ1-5	TGTGCCAGCAGTTCGGGACAGGGTAATCAGCCCCAGCATTTT	CASSSGQGNQPQHF
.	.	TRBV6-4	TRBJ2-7	TGTGCCAGCAGTGACCATAAAACGGACAACGAGCAGTACTTC	CASSDHKTDNEQYF
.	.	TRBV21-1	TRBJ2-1	TGTGCCAGCAGCAGAGCTGCGGAGGAATTGAATGAGCAGTTCTTC	CASSRAAEELNEQFF
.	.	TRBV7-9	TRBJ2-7	TGTGCCAGCAGCTTTGCCTCACTCGGGGTATTAAAAGGGTACGAGCAGTACTTC	CASSFASLGVLKGYEQYF
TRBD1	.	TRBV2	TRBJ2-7	TGTGCCAGCAGTGACGTGGGGACAGGGGGCCTCTACGAGCAGTACTTC	CASSDVGTGGLYEQYF
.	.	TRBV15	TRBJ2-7	TGTGCCACCAGCAGAGATCGGGGGGCACGGTCCTACGAGCAGTACTTC	CATSRDRGARSYEQYF
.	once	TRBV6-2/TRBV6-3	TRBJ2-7	TGTGCCAGCAGTCGGAACTACGAGCAGTACTTC	CASSRNYEQYF
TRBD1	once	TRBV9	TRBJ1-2	TGTGCCAGCAGCGCGACGACAGGGCTATTATACGGCTACACCTTC	CASSATTGLLYGYTF
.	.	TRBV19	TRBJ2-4	TGTGCCAGTAGTAGGAGAGGGGCAATGGACATTCAGTACTTC	CASSRRGAMDIQYF
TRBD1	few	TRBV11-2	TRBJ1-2	TGTGCCAGCAGCCCGGGACAGGACTATGGCTACACCTTC	CASSPGQDYGYTF
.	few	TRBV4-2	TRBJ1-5	TGTGCCAGCAGCCAAGGAAGCGGTGGCAATCAGCCCCAGCATTTT	CASSQGSGGNQPQHF
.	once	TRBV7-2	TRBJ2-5	TGTGCCAGCAGCCCCCAGTTTGATCTAGGTGGGACCCAGTACTTC	CASSPQFDLGGTQYF